This T cell receptor (beta chain) was identified during a study of shared clonotypes between healthy human individuals. Broader study findings: Against clonotypes common to all four donors, non-shared ones had lower generation probabilities.

Comments on this clone: Antigen: not known.

CDR1 and CDR2 (germline): SGHRS, YFSETQ. The CDR3 is 14 amino acids. The ends lost 6 bases at V and 9 bases at J; junction bases unmatched: 8. Free of recent acute infections or vaccinations, the donors were healthy HIV-negative adults. The protocol was immunoSEQ multiplex PCR, while the TCRdb copy is restricted to in-frame clones and leaves out a portion. In the table there are roughly 1 million clones, approximately 80% of which are singletons. Sequencing input: memory CD4+ T cells from PBMCs. Subset reported: CD45RA-negative fraction. This clonotype was sampled from a man younger than 35 in good health. Some clones in this sample may be carry-over from other donors' samples. The chain couples TRBV5-1 to TRBJ2-1, with TRBD2 matching over 11 bases. This CDR3 is CASKPTSGRSEQFF. The CDR3 DNA follows: TGCGCCAGCAAGCCTACTAGCGGGAGATCTGAGCAGTTCTTC.